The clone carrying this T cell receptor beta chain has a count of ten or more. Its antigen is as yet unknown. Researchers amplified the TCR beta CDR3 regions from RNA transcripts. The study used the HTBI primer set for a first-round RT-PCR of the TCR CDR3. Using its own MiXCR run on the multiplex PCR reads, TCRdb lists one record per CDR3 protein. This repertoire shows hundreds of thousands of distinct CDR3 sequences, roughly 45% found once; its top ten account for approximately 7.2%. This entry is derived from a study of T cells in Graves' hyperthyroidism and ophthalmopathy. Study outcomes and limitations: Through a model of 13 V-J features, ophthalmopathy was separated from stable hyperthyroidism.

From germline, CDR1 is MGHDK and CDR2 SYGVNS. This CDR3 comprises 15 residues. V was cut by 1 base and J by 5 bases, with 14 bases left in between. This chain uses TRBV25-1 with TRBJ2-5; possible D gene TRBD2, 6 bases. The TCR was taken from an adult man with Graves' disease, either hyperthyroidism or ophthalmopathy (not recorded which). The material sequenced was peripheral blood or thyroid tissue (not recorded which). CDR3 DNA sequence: TGTGCCAGCAGTGAATCTCCCGGGAGTTGGGAGACCCAGTACTTC. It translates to CASSESPGSWETQYF.